This record covers a single T cell receptor beta chain. Its antigen is still unknown. This specimen belongs to a study of graft-versus-host responses after intestinal transplantation. Study-level findings and limits: Patients who carried graft-donor T cell macrochimerism also had high graft-versus-host to host-versus-graft clonal ratios in their allografts.

Sequenced by immunoSEQ multiplex PCR; TCRdb stores in-frame clones only, minus some. The profile covers just under 20,000 clones, with approximately 79% appearing a single time and over 8% taken by the ten largest. V shed 1 base, J shed 7 bases, and the junction held 3 bases outside the gene matches. The CDR3 extends over 14 amino acids. The germline V gene encodes CDR1 MGHRA and CDR2 YSYEKL. Tissue processing of the graft released intraepithelial and lamina propria lymphocytes from it. The specimen was ileum tissue, collected around 20 days after intestinal transplant. The genes are TRBV4-1 and TRBJ1-5; 8 bases match TRBD1. This sequence originates from a human patient who received an intestinal transplant, so some T cells may come from the graft donor. CDR3 in amino acids: CASSQAGQDQPQHF. The DNA of the CDR3 is TGCGCCAGCAGCCAAGCGGGACAGGACCAGCCCCAGCATTTT.